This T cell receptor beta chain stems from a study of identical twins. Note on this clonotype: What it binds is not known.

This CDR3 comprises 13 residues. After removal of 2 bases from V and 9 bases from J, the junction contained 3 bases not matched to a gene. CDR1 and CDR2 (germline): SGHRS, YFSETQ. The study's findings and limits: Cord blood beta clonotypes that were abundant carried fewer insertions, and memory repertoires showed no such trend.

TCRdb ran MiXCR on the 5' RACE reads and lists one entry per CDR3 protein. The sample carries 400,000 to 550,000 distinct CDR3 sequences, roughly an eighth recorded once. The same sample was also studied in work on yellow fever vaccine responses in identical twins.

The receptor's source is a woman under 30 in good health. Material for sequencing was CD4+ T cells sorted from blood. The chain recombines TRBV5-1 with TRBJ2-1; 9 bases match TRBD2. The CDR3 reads CASSFGAGGEQFF. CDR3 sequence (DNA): TGCGCCAGCAGCTTTGGAGCGGGGGGTGAGCAGTTCTTC.